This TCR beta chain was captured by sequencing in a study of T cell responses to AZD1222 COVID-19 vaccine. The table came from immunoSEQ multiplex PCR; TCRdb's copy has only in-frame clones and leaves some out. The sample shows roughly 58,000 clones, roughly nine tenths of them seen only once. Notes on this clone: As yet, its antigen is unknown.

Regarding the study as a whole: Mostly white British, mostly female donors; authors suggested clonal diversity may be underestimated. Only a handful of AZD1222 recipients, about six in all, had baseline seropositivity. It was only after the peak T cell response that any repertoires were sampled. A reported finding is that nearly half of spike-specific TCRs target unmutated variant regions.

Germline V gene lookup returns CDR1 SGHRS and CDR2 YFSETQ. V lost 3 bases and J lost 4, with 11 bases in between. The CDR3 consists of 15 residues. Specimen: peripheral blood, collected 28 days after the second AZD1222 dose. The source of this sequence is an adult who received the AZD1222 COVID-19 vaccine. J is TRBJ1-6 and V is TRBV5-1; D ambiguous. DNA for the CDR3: TGCGCCAGCAGCTCCCGGGAGCTATATAATTCACCCCTCCACTTT. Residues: CASSSRELYNSPLHF.